This entry features one T cell receptor (beta chain) sequence. These data belong to a study of blood T cell repertoires in COVID-19. About the research overall: The study drew acute and convalescent COVID-19 samples from the United States, Italy and Spain. PBMCs, B-cell-depleted T cells, or T cells were the source of the cDNA or gDNA that made up the material.

This CDR3 contains 16 residues. With V trimmed by 7 bases and J by 0 bases, 6 bases remained unmatched. The germline CDR1 and CDR2 sequences are SEHNR and FQNEAQ (reference sequence). Original processing notes: Estimation of nucleated cell counts was performed using reference gene primer amplification. Assay used: immunoSEQ multiplex PCR; TCRdb lists only in-frame clones, some missing. For V, J and clone size, that table is used; D and trimming come from the DNA. The repertoire consists of about 670,000 clones, with 75% to 90% occurring once and the leading ten covering 0.2% to 0.3%. The sequencing input was peripheral blood. The rearrangement joins TRBV7-9 to TRBJ2-2, with TRBD1 matching 9 bases. The TCR originated in a woman between 18 and 29 years old with acute or convalescent COVID-19. CDR3 sequence reads: CASNIRQGANTGELFF. The CDR3 coding sequence is TGTGCCAGCAACATAAGACAGGGGGCGAACACCGGGGAGCTGTTTTTT.